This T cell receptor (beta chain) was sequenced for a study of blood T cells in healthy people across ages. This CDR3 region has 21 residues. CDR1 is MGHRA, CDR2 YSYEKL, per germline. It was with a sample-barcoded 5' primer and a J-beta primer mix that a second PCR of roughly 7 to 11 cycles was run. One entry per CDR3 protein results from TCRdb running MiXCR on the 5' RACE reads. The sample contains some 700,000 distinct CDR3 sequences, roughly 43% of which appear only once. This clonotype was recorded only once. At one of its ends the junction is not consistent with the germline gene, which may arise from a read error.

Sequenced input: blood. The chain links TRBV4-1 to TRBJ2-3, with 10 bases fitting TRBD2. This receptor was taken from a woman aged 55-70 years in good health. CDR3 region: CAGSQEEGKLAGRIGGDTQYF. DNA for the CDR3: TGCGCCGGCAGCCAAGAAGAAGGAAAACTAGCGGGACGGATTGGGGGGGATACGCAGTATTTT.